Listed here is a single T cell receptor (beta chain). Its antigen is undetermined. PCR amplification relied on 60 Vbeta primers (plus 13 Jbeta primers). This table comes from immunoSEQ multiplex PCR, and its TCRdb copy is limited to in-frame clones, with some not included. The profile shows some 220,000 clones, around four fifths of them singletons. This CDR3 has 13 residues. After removal of 0 bases from V and 6 bases from J, the junction contained 1 base not matched to a gene. Germline CDR1 SNHLY, CDR2 FYNNEI. The data were taken from a study of cytomegalovirus exposure and HLA in healthy donors. Study-wide context: Prior work identified 117 million unique TCR beta sequences in around 170 million T cells.

Points from the study as a whole: HLA-A and HLA-B allele assignments for most subjects were reportedly predicted accurately using TCR beta sequences.

This receptor was taken from a woman aged 40 to 50 in good health and CMV-seronegative. The sequencing sample was made of PBMCs. V usage is TRBV2 and J usage is TRBJ1-1; 7 bases line up with TRBD1. CDR3 DNA: TGTGCCAGCAGTGAAGCGCAGGGGGCTGAAGCTTTCTTT. Protein product: CASSEAQGAEAFF.